The present entry profiles one TCR beta chain with its context. The antigen is unknown. Some clones are missing from TCRdb's copy, which holds only in-frame ones; the method was immunoSEQ multiplex PCR. This repertoire shows 30,000 to 45,000 clones, 70% to 85% found once; its top ten account for 20%. This specimen comes from a study of CD4 T cells in relation to SARS-CoV-2 and coronaviruses. The study's findings and limits: The cross-reactivity analysis covered only spike protein, not other viral proteins.

The CDR3 loop spans 20 amino acids. Trimming at V came to 5 bases and at J to 0 bases, leaving 13 bases not matched to a gene. Germline V gene sequence: CDR1 MNHNY, CDR2 SVGAGI (reference sequence). This clonotype was sampled from an adult with COVID-19. This chain joins TRBV6-6 and TRBJ2-1, with TRBD2 identical over 13 bases. The sequenced material came from memory CD4+ T cells from PBMCs, cultured in vitro. The CDR3 bases are TGTGCCAGCAGTCAGAATCCAAGGACTAGCGGGAGCATCTCCTACAATGAGCAGTTCTTC. This sequence encodes CASSQNPRTSGSISYNEQFF.